This T cell receptor beta chain was identified in a study of blood T cell repertoires in COVID-19. On the study more broadly: PBMCs, B-cell-depleted T cells, or T cells were the source of the cDNA or gDNA that made up the material.

Generated by immunoSEQ multiplex PCR, the TCRdb table keeps only in-frame clones and is missing some. The sample carries roughly 380,000 clones, over 75% recorded once. Recovery meant two consecutive negative NP/OP PCR tests, professional clearance, or resolved symptoms. Germline loops: CDR1 SNHLY, CDR2 FYNNEI. CDR3 size: 14 residues. Trimming took 7 bases from V and 2 from J; bases not matched to a gene: 7. Material for sequencing was PBMCs or T cells enriched from blood (not recorded which). The TCR originated in a woman between 25 and 40 years old who had recovered from COVID-19. V is TRBV2 and J is TRBJ2-7, with TRBD1 matching 8 bases. CDR3 in DNA: TGTGCCAGCATTAGGACAGGGAGGACCTACGAGCAGTACTTC. Translation gives CASIRTGRTYEQYF.